This T cell receptor beta chain was identified in a study of shared clonotypes between healthy human individuals. Produced via immunoSEQ multiplex PCR; TCRdb's table is partial and in-frame only. The table records around 1.9 million clones, roughly 91% of them present only once. Naivety among CD8 cells was defined by CD45RO negativity and positive CCR7 selection, thereby excluding terminally differentiated effector memory CD45RA+ cells. The CDR3 loop spans 16 amino acids. Germline V CDR1 and CDR2: LGHNA, YNFKEQ. V was pared by 3 bases and J by 5 bases, with 20 bases between. This sequence was found in a man aged 18 to 29 in good health. Some clones in this sample may be carry-over from other donors' samples. The source material was naive CD8+ T cells from PBMCs. V and J are TRBV4-2 and TRBJ2-7, with D possibly being TRBD2 (6 bases). The CDR3, as DNA: TGTGCCAGCAGCCAGATACGGGACGGGGGTGGAGACGAGCAGTACTTC. Protein sequence: CASSQIRDGGGDEQYF.